This T cell receptor beta chain was captured in a study of T cell responses to AZD1222 COVID-19 vaccine. This clone was found many times. Germline CDR1 and CDR2: MNHEY and SVGEGT. With 6 bases clipped from V and 5 bases from J, the junction kept 11 bases outside the gene matches. This CDR3 has 15 amino acids. Only in-frame clones appear in the TCRdb table, and some are missing; sequencing was by immunoSEQ multiplex PCR. The table lists 150,000 or so clones, roughly nine tenths of them singletons. The sample consisted of peripheral blood, taken on day 0 of AZD1222 vaccination. V is TRBV6-2 or TRBV6-3 and J is TRBJ2-7; 9 bases match TRBD2. The sequence came from an adult in good health. The CDR3 bases are TGTGCCAGCAGCCCAGTGGCGGGAGGGCCCGACGAGCAGTACTTC. Translation gives CASSPVAGGPDEQYF.